Following are 21 T cell receptor beta chains from one sample sequenced in a study of monozygotic twins with inflammatory bowel disease. TCRdb reprocessed the 5' RACE reads and stores each CDR3 protein as one record, lacking DNA. The sample table includes around 450,000 distinct CDR3 sequences. The sample was blood. All receptors derive from a human donor with ulcerative colitis or Crohn's disease, or a healthy co-twin of an affected twin (not recorded which).

This CDR3 reads CATSGESTGELFF. The V call is TRBV24-1, the J call TRBJ2-2. The CDR3 is made up of 13 amino acids. In germline, CDR1 is KGHDR, CDR2 SFDVKD.

V gene TRBV29-1 combines with J gene TRBJ2-1; TCRdb outputs TRBD1, but without DNA this stays unchecked. The CDR3 loop spans 16 amino acids. The germline V gene encodes CDR1 SQVTM and CDR2 ANQGSEA. This CDR3 is CSVGSPGTGGNNEQFF.

The chain couples TRBV10-3 to TRBJ2-3; absent DNA, TCRdb's TRBD1 call cannot be checked. The germline CDR1 and CDR2 sequences are ENHRY and SYGVKD. The CDR3 is 14 amino acids. CDR3: CAITDKGGIDTQYF.

The rearrangement joins TRBV5-1 to TRBJ1-2; TCRdb calls TRBD1, which cannot be checked without DNA. This CDR3 has 15 residues. Germline CDR1 reads SGHRS; CDR2 reads YFSETQ. This chain's CDR3 is CASSLTGGGREGYTF.

The V and J genes are TRBV5-6 and TRBJ1-2; with no DNA, the TCRdb D assignment of TRBD1 cannot be verified. There are 14 residues in the CDR3. Germline V gene sequence: CDR1 SGHDT, CDR2 YYEEEE. CDR3 region: CASSFTGDPYGYTF.

The J gene is TRBJ2-4, the V gene TRBV12-3 or TRBV12-4. The CDR3 spans 15 residues. The CDR3 sequence is CASSFSGRAKNIQYF.

The rearrangement uses TRBV27 and TRBJ1-4; the D gene TCRdb calls, TRBD1, cannot be checked with no DNA. Germline assignment: CDR1 MNHEY and CDR2 SMNVEV (reference sequence). This CDR3 region has 15 residues. This CDR3 reads CASSQGTTTNEKLFF.

The chain uses TRBV6-5 and TRBJ1-1; checking the TCRdb D call of TRBD1 is not possible without DNA. The CDR3 extends over 14 amino acids. Germline assignment: CDR1 MNHEY and CDR2 SVGAGI. This chain's CDR3 is CASSYSTGEQEAFF.

The chain employs TRBV20-1 and TRBJ2-1; TCRdb selects TRBD1, and the lack of DNA leaves this call unchecked. Per germline, CDR1 DFQATT and CDR2 SNEGSKA (reference sequence). There are 16 residues in the CDR3. CDR3 amino acids: CSAPERRGSSYNEQFF.

The rearrangement joins TRBV2 to TRBJ1-4; TCRdb's assignment of TRBD1 cannot be checked, as there is no DNA. Germline values: CDR1 SNHLY, CDR2 FYNNEI. CDR3 length: 15 residues. CDR3 protein: CASRVGTATNEKLFF.

The chain couples TRBV5-1 to TRBJ2-7. The CDR3 covers 17 residues. Germline assignment: CDR1 SGHRS and CDR2 YFSETQ. CDR3: CASSLAYSRGSSYEQYF.

This CDR3 is CIGLADARAKNIQYF. The chain uses TRBV20-1 and TRBJ2-4. Looked up from germline, CDR1 is DFQATT and CDR2 is SNEGSKA (reference sequence). This CDR3 has 15 amino acids.

V is TRBV5-8 and J is TRBJ2-1; TCRdb designates TRBD1, a call that cannot be tested without DNA. Germline assignment: CDR1 SGHTS and CDR2 YDEGEE. The CDR3 has 17 amino acids. CDR3: CASSYPFEGTIRNEQFF.

This chain uses TRBV7-2 with TRBJ2-1. The germline gives CDR1 SGHTA, CDR2 FQGNSA. The CDR3 consists of 13 residues. The CDR3 protein is CASSFNSYNEQFF.

The J gene is TRBJ2-1, the V gene TRBV6-1; the TRBD2 assignment by TCRdb is unverifiable without DNA. The CDR3 is 17 residues long. Germline V lookup: CDR1 MNHNS, CDR2 SASEGT. The CDR3 is CASSGRASGTSYNEQFF.

The V call is TRBV27, the J call TRBJ2-7; TCRdb gives TRBD2 as the D gene, but with no DNA this cannot be confirmed. This CDR3 comprises 13 residues. CDR1 and CDR2 from the germline V gene are MNHEY and SMNVEV (reference sequence). CDR3 sequence reads: CASSSGGDYEQYF.

V and J are TRBV12-3 or TRBV12-4 and TRBJ2-1; TCRdb's D call of TRBD1 is untestable without DNA. CDR3 length: 13 residues. The CDR3 spells CASRLTGHNEQFF.

This chain links TRBV12-3 or TRBV12-4 with TRBJ2-7; TCRdb names TRBD1, which stays unverified in the absence of DNA. The CDR3 sequence is 14 residues long. The CDR3 region is CASTSGGTIYEQYF.

The chain uses TRBV5-1 and TRBJ1-2. From germline, CDR1 is SGHRS and CDR2 YFSETQ. This CDR3 spans 13 amino acids. CDR3 sequence reads: CASSFTMVEGLFF.

This rearrangement joins TRBV7-2 to TRBJ2-1. The CDR3 totals 13 residues. Germline CDR1 is SGHTA and CDR2 is FQGNSA. This chain's CDR3 is CASSLGGRREQFF.

The genes are TRBV11-3 and TRBJ1-5; TCRdb indicates TRBD1, and absent DNA this call remains unverified. The CDR3 runs 15 residues. Germline V gene data show CDR1 as SGHNT and CDR2 as YENEEA. The CDR3 is CASSWTGKGNQPQHF.